The rows below give T cell receptor beta chains drawn from one sample of a study of shared clonotypes between healthy human individuals. Sequencing was performed with immunoSEQ multiplex PCR; in TCRdb, only in-frame clones are kept and a portion is missing. The sample yields hundreds of thousands of clones, around 96% seen once. The sequencing sample was made of naive CD8+ T cells sorted from blood. Every receptor here comes from a woman between 25 and 40 years old in good health. The CDR3 runs from the conserved cysteine through the conserved F or W. A D gene is named only where the DNA matches it firmly. Clone size is not always given. Where it is, it says once, few, many or a class for expanded clones.

j_gene: TRBJ2-7; abundance: .; d_gene: .; v_gene: TRBV4-2; CDR3aa: CASSQVEGSYEQYF; CDR3nt: TGTGCCAGCAGCCAAGTGGAAGGGAGCTACGAGCAGTACTTC
j_gene: TRBJ1-5; abundance: .; d_gene: .; v_gene: TRBV27; CDR3aa: CASSSAGWGDQPQHF; CDR3nt: TGTGCCAGCAGTTCAGCAGGGTGGGGCGATCAGCCCCAGCATTTT
j_gene: TRBJ2-1; abundance: .; d_gene: .; v_gene: TRBV28; CDR3aa: CASSLWTRRPYNEQFF; CDR3nt: TGTGCCAGCAGTTTATGGACCCGGCGCCCCTACAATGAGCAGTTCTTC
j_gene: TRBJ2-1; abundance: .; d_gene: TRBD2; v_gene: TRBV9; CDR3aa: CASSVALLKREGSYNEQFF; CDR3nt: TGTGCCAGCAGCGTAGCTTTATTGAAGCGGGAGGGATCCTACAATGAGCAGTTCTTC
j_gene: TRBJ2-1; abundance: .; d_gene: TRBD2; v_gene: TRBV7-6; CDR3aa: CASSLVPSGTDSSYNEQFF; CDR3nt: TGTGCCAGCAGCTTAGTACCTAGCGGGACAGACAGCTCCTACAATGAGCAGTTCTTC
j_gene: TRBJ2-7; abundance: .; d_gene: TRBD1; v_gene: TRBV15; CDR3aa: CATSRNRGVSYEQYF; CDR3nt: TGTGCCACCAGCAGAAACAGGGGGGTATCCTACGAGCAGTACTTC
j_gene: TRBJ2-1; abundance: once; d_gene: .; v_gene: TRBV10-2; CDR3aa: CASSETSSYNEQFF; CDR3nt: TGCGCCAGCAGTGAGACGAGCTCCTACAATGAGCAGTTCTTC
j_gene: TRBJ2-5; abundance: .; d_gene: TRBD2; v_gene: TRBV10-3; CDR3aa: CAISESRAREEGTQYF; CDR3nt: TGTGCCATCAGTGAGTCTCGAGCGCGGGAGGAAGGGACCCAGTACTTC
j_gene: TRBJ1-5; abundance: once; d_gene: .; v_gene: TRBV6-4; CDR3aa: CASDHREHSNQPQHF; CDR3nt: TGTGCCAGCGATCATCGGGAGCATAGCAATCAGCCCCAGCATTTT
j_gene: TRBJ2-2; abundance: .; d_gene: TRBD1; v_gene: TRBV7-9; CDR3aa: CASRLAPGQGGPGELFF; CDR3nt: TGTGCCAGCAGGTTAGCTCCGGGACAGGGAGGACCCGGGGAGCTGTTTTTT
j_gene: TRBJ1-1; abundance: .; d_gene: .; v_gene: TRBV6-5; CDR3aa: CASSLIRNMNTEAFF; CDR3nt: TGTGCCAGCAGTTTGATACGTAACATGAACACTGAAGCTTTCTTT
j_gene: TRBJ2-3; abundance: .; d_gene: .; v_gene: TRBV27; CDR3aa: CASSLVGLWEDTQYF; CDR3nt: TGTGCCAGCAGTTTGGTAGGGCTTTGGGAAGATACGCAGTATTTT
j_gene: TRBJ2-1; abundance: .; d_gene: .; v_gene: TRBV27; CDR3aa: CASSSRTPGEQFF; CDR3nt: TGTGCCAGCAGTTCTCGCACGCCCGGCGAGCAGTTCTTC
j_gene: TRBJ2-5; abundance: .; d_gene: TRBD1; v_gene: TRBV10-3; CDR3aa: CAISEPDRGLGETQYF; CDR3nt: TGTGCCATCAGTGAACCGGACAGGGGGCTTGGAGAGACCCAGTACTTC
j_gene: TRBJ2-6; abundance: .; d_gene: .; v_gene: TRBV15; CDR3aa: CATRAQGVSGANVLTF; CDR3nt: TGTGCCACCCGTGCACAGGGAGTTTCTGGGGCCAACGTCCTGACTTTC
j_gene: TRBJ2-1; abundance: .; d_gene: TRBD2; v_gene: TRBV29-1; CDR3aa: CSAPGLAGGDEQFF; CDR3nt: TGCAGCGCCCCCGGACTAGCGGGTGGTGATGAGCAGTTCTTC
j_gene: TRBJ2-7; abundance: .; d_gene: TRBD1; v_gene: TRBV29-1; CDR3aa: CSVEGQHYEQYF; CDR3nt: TGCAGCGTTGAGGGACAGCACTACGAGCAGTACTTC
j_gene: TRBJ2-4; abundance: .; d_gene: TRBD2; v_gene: TRBV5-1; CDR3aa: CASSPGLAGAPLKNIQYF; CDR3nt: TGCGCCAGCAGTCCTGGACTAGCGGGAGCACCCCTCAAAAACATTCAGTACTTC
j_gene: TRBJ2-2; abundance: .; d_gene: .; v_gene: TRBV5-6; CDR3aa: CASSPTVGGGNGELFF; CDR3nt: TGTGCCAGCAGCCCTACAGTCGGGGGCGGGAACGGGGAGCTGTTTTTT
j_gene: TRBJ1-3; abundance: .; d_gene: .; v_gene: TRBV7-9; CDR3aa: CASGGLPENGNTIYF; CDR3nt: TGTGCCAGCGGGGGGCTTCCAGAGAATGGAAACACCATATATTTT
j_gene: TRBJ2-5; abundance: .; d_gene: TRBD1; v_gene: TRBV7-6; CDR3aa: CASSLDMAGGAGIQETQYF; CDR3nt: TGTGCCAGCAGCTTAGATATGGCAGGGGGCGCCGGGATCCAAGAGACCCAGTACTTC
j_gene: TRBJ2-1; abundance: .; d_gene: .; v_gene: TRBV27; CDR3aa: CASSLSSGKSYNEQFF; CDR3nt: TGTGCCAGCAGTTTATCGTCGGGAAAGTCCTACAATGAGCAGTTCTTC
j_gene: TRBJ2-7; abundance: once; d_gene: TRBD2; v_gene: TRBV6-1; CDR3aa: CASSSGSEQYF; CDR3nt: TGTGCCAGCAGTAGCGGGAGCGAGCAGTACTTC
j_gene: TRBJ2-2; abundance: .; d_gene: TRBD1; v_gene: TRBV9; CDR3aa: CASSGHPGQGIGTGELFF; CDR3nt: TGTGCCAGCAGCGGTCACCCGGGACAGGGAATCGGCACCGGGGAGCTGTTTTTT
j_gene: TRBJ2-3; abundance: .; d_gene: .; v_gene: TRBV20-1; CDR3aa: CSASLDTQYF; CDR3nt: TGCAGTGCTAGCCTAGATACGCAGTATTTT
j_gene: TRBJ2-5; abundance: .; d_gene: .; v_gene: TRBV27; CDR3aa: CASSYQGETQYF; CDR3nt: TGTGCCAGCAGTTACCAAGGGGAGACCCAGTACTTC
j_gene: TRBJ2-7; abundance: .; d_gene: TRBD2; v_gene: TRBV11-2; CDR3aa: CASSLRGPTSESSYEQYF; CDR3nt: TGTGCCAGCAGCTTAAGGGGCCCTACTAGCGAGAGCTCCTACGAGCAGTACTTC
j_gene: TRBJ2-7; abundance: .; d_gene: .; v_gene: TRBV4-1; CDR3aa: CASSGGLSYEQYF; CDR3nt: TGCGCCAGCAGCGGAGGCCTCTCCTACGAGCAGTACTTC
j_gene: TRBJ2-1; abundance: .; d_gene: .; v_gene: TRBV15; CDR3aa: CATLDSYNEQFF; CDR3nt: TGTGCCACCCTGGACAGCTACAATGAGCAGTTCTTC
j_gene: TRBJ2-3; abundance: .; d_gene: .; v_gene: TRBV7-8; CDR3aa: CASSLGGSDTQYF; CDR3nt: TGTGCCAGCAGCTTAGGGGGGTCCGATACGCAGTATTTT
j_gene: TRBJ2-5; abundance: once; d_gene: .; v_gene: TRBV27; CDR3aa: CASSLSDGETQYF; CDR3nt: TGTGCCAGCAGTTTATCCGATGGAGAGACCCAGTACTTC
j_gene: TRBJ2-7; abundance: .; d_gene: TRBD2; v_gene: TRBV7-6; CDR3aa: CASSPTSGRGSSYEQYF; CDR3nt: TGTGCCAGCAGCCCGACTAGCGGGAGGGGAAGCTCCTACGAGCAGTACTTC
j_gene: TRBJ2-2; abundance: .; d_gene: .; v_gene: TRBV19; CDR3aa: CASTEVRLNTGELFF; CDR3nt: TGTGCCAGTACAGAAGTGAGGTTAAACACCGGGGAGCTGTTTTTT
j_gene: TRBJ2-1; abundance: .; d_gene: TRBD1; v_gene: TRBV6-5; CDR3aa: CASSRDRVSYNEQFF; CDR3nt: TGTGCCAGCAGCCGGGACAGGGTCTCCTACAATGAGCAGTTCTTC
j_gene: TRBJ2-1; abundance: once; d_gene: .; v_gene: TRBV4-1; CDR3aa: CASSPQDRPSNEQFF; CDR3nt: TGCGCCAGCAGCCCCCAGGACAGACCTAGCAATGAGCAGTTCTTC
j_gene: TRBJ2-5; abundance: .; d_gene: .; v_gene: TRBV5-6; CDR3aa: CASSLTIGMEETQYF; CDR3nt: TGTGCCAGCAGCCTAACCATAGGGATGGAAGAGACCCAGTACTTC
j_gene: TRBJ2-4; abundance: once; d_gene: TRBD2; v_gene: TRBV28; CDR3aa: CASSFTASGGIFAKNIQYF; CDR3nt: TGTGCCAGCAGTTTTACCGCTAGCGGGGGGATCTTCGCCAAAAACATTCAGTACTTC